The 30 T cell receptor beta chains given below trace back to one sample, sequenced in a study of cytomegalovirus exposure and HLA in healthy donors. Clones were read by immunoSEQ multiplex PCR, and TCRdb kept only the in-frame ones, dropping some. The profile shows about 69,000 clones, 96% of them singletons. Sequenced material: PBMCs. The receptors were sampled from a woman aged 18-30 years in good health and CMV-seropositive.

V usage is TRBV9 and J usage is TRBJ1-3, with TRBD1 matching over 7 bases. Germline V gives CDR1 SGDLS, CDR2 YYNGEE. After removal of 5 bases from V and 4 bases from J, the junction contained 6 bases not matched to a gene. This CDR3 contains 14 residues. The CDR3 DNA reads TGTGCCAGCAGTACTACAGGGGTAGGAAACACCATATATTTT. Protein sequence: CASSTTGVGNTIYF. The full variable domain, completed using reference TRBV9 and TRBJ1-3, is DSGVTQTPKHLITATGQRVTLRCSPRSGDLSVYWYQQSLDQGLQFLIQYYNGEERAKGNILERFSAQQFPDLHSELNLSSLELGDSALYFCASSTTGVGNTIYFGEGSWLTVV.

This chain connects TRBV2 to TRBJ2-7, with TRBD1 matching over 12 bases. Germline trimming cut 4 bases from V and 5 bases from J; bases unmatched to any gene: 6. CDR1 is SNHLY and CDR2 is FYNNEI in the germline V gene. The length of the CDR3 is 15 residues. The CDR3 DNA reads TGTGCCAGCAGTGGGGACAGGGGGCGAAGCGACGAGCAGTACTTC. It specifies CASSGDRGRSDEQYF. The whole variable domain, filled in from reference TRBV2 and TRBJ2-7, reads EPEVTQTPSHQVTQMGQEVILRCVPISNHLYFYWYRQILGQKVEFLVSFYNNEISEKSEIFDDQFSVERPDGSNFTLKIRSTKLEDSAMYFCASSGDRGRSDEQYFGPGTRLTVT.

CDR3 sequence reads: CASSLVSTGYEQYF. The CDR3 DNA sequence: TGTGCCAGCAGCTTAGTCTCGACGGGGTACGAGCAGTACTTC. The V and J genes are TRBV11-2 and TRBJ2-7; the D gene is possibly TRBD2 (5 bases). Between the trimmed V and J ends, which lost 1 base and 4 bases, there was a span of 11 bases. There are 14 residues in the CDR3. Per the germline V gene, CDR1 is SGHAT and CDR2 is FQNNGV.

V and J are TRBV29-1 and TRBJ2-7; TRBD2 aligns across 8 bases. Per the germline V gene, CDR1 is SQVTM and CDR2 is ANQGSEA. This CDR3 comprises 13 residues. V was clipped by 4 bases and J by 5 bases; unmatched bases: 7. CDR3 sequence: CSVAAGVRDEQYF. CDR3 nucleotide sequence: TGCAGCGTTGCAGCGGGAGTAAGAGACGAGCAGTACTTC.

The gene calls are TRBV6-4 and TRBJ2-7; D may be TRBD2 (5 bases). This CDR3 is 13 amino acids long. CDR1 and CDR2 from the germline V gene are MRHNA and SNTAGT. Trimming shortened V by 5 bases and J by 5 bases, and 13 bases separated the two germline ends. The CDR3 bases are TGTGCCAGCAGTAACGGGGTAGGGAACGAGCAGTACTTC. The encoded protein is CASSNGVGNEQYF.

The chain carries TRBV11-3 and TRBJ2-1, with 8 bases lining up with TRBD2. This CDR3 has 13 residues. CDR1 is SGHNT and CDR2 is YENEEA in the germline V gene. V dropped 5 bases and J dropped 6; count of bases not matched to a gene: 3. Here the CDR3 reads CASSVGTSNEQFF. The CDR3 DNA follows: TGTGCCAGCAGCGTCGGGACTAGCAATGAGCAGTTCTTC.

The chain has TRBV4-2 and TRBJ1-1; possible D gene TRBD1, 6 bases. The CDR3 has 16 residues. Germline CDR1 reads LGHNA; CDR2 reads YNFKEQ. V was clipped by 1 base and J by 2 bases, with 14 bases between them. In nucleotides, the CDR3 is TGTGCCAGCAGCCAAGGTACAGGGATTGTAAACACTGAAGCTTTCTTT. Translated, it gives CASSQGTGIVNTEAFF.

V and J are TRBV15 and TRBJ1-2; D might be TRBD1 (5 bases). Trimming took 1 base from V and 2 from J, leaving 8 bases between them. The CDR3 loop spans 14 amino acids. Germline loops: CDR1 LNHNV, CDR2 YYDKDF (reference sequence). The DNA of the CDR3 is TGTGCCACCAGCAGAGGTGACAGCAACTATGGCTACACCTTC. This translates into CATSRGDSNYGYTF.

The chain uses TRBV9 and TRBJ1-1; no reliable D call. CDR1 and CDR2 from the germline V gene are SGDLS and YYNGEE. The CDR3 totals 14 residues. Between the trimmed V and J ends, which lost 0 bases and 0 bases, there was a span of 6 bases. The CDR3 sequence is CASSVVTVNTEAFF. CDR3 sequence (DNA): TGTGCCAGCAGCGTAGTAACGGTGAACACTGAAGCTTTCTTT.

V usage is TRBV5-8 and J usage is TRBJ2-7, with D possibly being TRBD1 (5 bases). The germline V gene has CDR1 SGHTS and CDR2 YDEGEE. The length of the CDR3 is 16 residues. V was pared by 1 base and J by 1 base, with 15 bases between. CDR3 protein: CASSLRQGRWSYEQYF. The CDR3 nucleotides are TGTGCCAGCAGCTTGCGCCAGGGTAGGTGGTCCTACGAGCAGTACTTC.

The chain joins TRBV15 to TRBJ2-1; TRBD2 agrees at 8 bases. V gave up 5 bases and J gave up 8 bases; unmatched junction bases: 8. The CDR3 covers 14 residues. In germline, CDR1 is LNHNV, CDR2 YYDKDF (reference sequence). The CDR3: CATSAGGATDEQFF. As DNA, the CDR3 is TGTGCCACCAGCGCCGGGGGGGCGACCGATGAGCAGTTCTTC.

The chain couples TRBV9 to TRBJ1-1; tentative D call: TRBD1 (6 bases). Germline CDR1 is SGDLS and CDR2 is YYNGEE. The CDR3 consists of 13 residues. V was cut by 0 bases and J by 10 bases, with 13 bases left in between. CDR3 nucleotides: TGTGCCAGCAGCGTAGTGGAGGCGGGGGCAGCTTTCTTT. Translated, it gives CASSVVEAGAAFF.

The rearrangement joins TRBV6-6 to TRBJ1-5, with 7 nucleotides matching TRBD1. J was trimmed by 6 bases and V by 0 bases; bases with no gene match: 5. CDR1 is MNHNY, CDR2 SVGAGI, per germline (reference sequence). The CDR3 extends over 15 amino acids. The CDR3 DNA is TGTGCCAGCAGTTACTCCGACAGGGCGGGTCAGCCCCAGCATTTT. It translates to CASSYSDRAGQPQHF.

The rearrangement joins TRBV9 to TRBJ2-7; the match to TRBD2 covers 13 bases. J was trimmed by 6 bases and V by 4 bases; bases with no gene match: 10. Germline-derived CDR1 and CDR2 are SGDLS and YYNGEE. CDR3 length: 16 amino acids. CDR3 loop: CASSPRLAGGRGEQYF. The CDR3 DNA reads TGTGCCAGCAGCCCCAGACTAGCGGGGGGAAGGGGCGAGCAGTACTTC.

This clone was seen a single time. The genes are TRBV7-2 and TRBJ1-2; possibly TRBD1 for D (6 bases). Germline V lookup: CDR1 SGHTA, CDR2 FQGNSA. V lost 0 bases and J 5 bases, leaving 16 bases between the germline ends. CDR3 size: 16 residues. The CDR3 spells CASSLASGAIGYGYTF. The CDR3 DNA follows: TGTGCCAGCAGCTTAGCGTCAGGGGCGATCGGTTATGGCTACACCTTC.

The chain combines TRBV28 with TRBJ1-2; D possibly corresponds to TRBD1 (5 bases). The ends were cut back, 6 bases at V and 5 bases at J, with 10 bases in the middle. CDR3 length: 12 amino acids. The germline V gene encodes CDR1 MDHEN and CDR2 SYDVKM. As DNA, the CDR3 is TGTGCCAGCAGCCCGGACACGTATGGCTACACCTTC. Protein sequence: CASSPDTYGYTF.

This chain joins TRBV19 and TRBJ1-1; TRBD1 matches 7 bases. The CDR3 has 14 amino acids. V shed 6 bases and J 5 bases; nucleotides not matched to a gene: 9. CDR1 is LNHDA, CDR2 SQIVND, per germline (reference sequence). Written as DNA, the CDR3 is TGTGCCAGTAGCCACAGGGGCGCAGGGACTGAAGCTTTCTTT. Its translation is CASSHRGAGTEAFF.

This clone came up a few times. The chain has TRBV29-1 and TRBJ2-1; D not resolved. Trimming removed 1 base at V and 10 bases at J, with 14 bases between. CDR3 length: 13 amino acids. The germline gives CDR1 SQVTM, CDR2 ANQGSEA. The DNA for the CDR3 is TGCAGCGTTGAAGTTTCCGGGTTTGGGGAGCAGTTCTTC. It translates to CSVEVSGFGEQFF.

The J gene is TRBJ2-3, the V gene TRBV6-4; 10 nucleotides line up with TRBD1. The CDR3 length is 14 residues. The germline V gene encodes CDR1 MRHNA and CDR2 SNTAGT. V shed 5 bases, J shed 5 bases, and the junction held 4 bases outside the gene matches. The CDR3 DNA is TGTGCCAGCAGTCGACAGGGGGCCGAAGATACGCAGTATTTT. This gives the protein CASSRQGAEDTQYF.

The V and J genes are TRBV30 and TRBJ2-1, with 14 bases fitting TRBD2. Looked up from germline, CDR1 is GTSNPN and CDR2 is SVGIG (reference sequence). Trimming cost V 3 bases and J 14 bases; bases outside gene matches: 6. This CDR3 region has 13 residues. The chain's CDR3 is CAWSSSTSGREFF. CDR3 sequence (DNA): TGTGCCTGGAGCTCCTCGACTAGCGGGAGGGAGTTCTTC.

This chain uses TRBV28 with TRBJ2-6; 9 bases align to TRBD1. The germline V gene has CDR1 MDHEN and CDR2 SYDVKM. Trimming cost V 4 bases and J 3 bases; bases outside gene matches: 10. CDR3 length equals 18 residues. CDR3 bases: TGTGCCAGCAGTTCTGGCGGGACAGGGTTGGGTGGGGCCAACGTCCTGACTTTC. Translated: CASSSGGTGLGGANVLTF.

The rearrangement links TRBV9 to TRBJ1-1; D may be TRBD1 (5 bases). The CDR3 is made up of 13 amino acids. Germline CDR1 and CDR2: SGDLS and YYNGEE. The V end was cut by 4 bases, the J end by 6 bases, with 13 bases between. CDR3 sequence: CASSLLTGSEAFF. As DNA, the CDR3 is TGTGCCAGCAGCCTACTTACAGGCTCTGAAGCTTTCTTT. The variable domain in full, with the rest retrieved from reference TRBV9 and TRBJ1-1, is DSGVTQTPKHLITATGQRVTLRCSPRSGDLSVYWYQQSLDQGLQFLIQYYNGEERAKGNILERFSAQQFPDLHSELNLSSLELGDSALYFCASSLLTGSEAFFGQGTRLTVV.

The chain links TRBV5-1 to TRBJ2-3; 9 positions match TRBD2. Trimming cost V 5 bases and J 0 bases; bases outside gene matches: 4. Germline CDR1 and CDR2: SGHRS and YFSETQ. The CDR3 totals 15 residues. In nucleotides, the CDR3 is TGCGCCAGCAGTACTAGCGGGCTTAGCACAGATACGCAGTATTTT. Amino acids: CASSTSGLSTDTQYF.

The gene calls are TRBV18 and TRBJ2-1, with 11 bases lining up with TRBD2. CDR1 is KGHSH, CDR2 LQKENI, per germline. J was trimmed by 9 bases and V by 5 bases; bases with no gene match: 6. The CDR3 is made up of 14 amino acids. The CDR3 region is CASSALAGEGEQFF. The CDR3, as DNA: TGTGCCAGCTCAGCACTAGCGGGAGAGGGTGAGCAGTTCTTC.

This sequence joins TRBV7-9 and TRBJ2-7, with D possibly being TRBD1 (5 bases). Germline V lookup: CDR1 SEHNR, CDR2 FQNEAQ (reference sequence). V gave up 1 base and J gave up 2 bases, with 18 bases separating them. CDR3 length equals 17 residues. CDR3 in amino acids: CASSLGGRQGLPYEQYF. The CDR3 coding sequence is TGTGCCAGCAGCTTAGGCGGTCGGCAGGGTCTCCCCTACGAGCAGTACTTC. The full variable domain, rest sourced from reference TRBV7-9 and TRBJ2-7, is DTGVSQNPRHKITKRGQNVTFRCDPISEHNRLYWYRQTLGQGPEFLTYFQNEAQLEKSRLLSDRFSAERPKGSFSTLEIQRTEQGDSAMYLCASSLGGRQGLPYEQYFGPGTRLTVT.

The gene calls are TRBV5-1 and TRBJ2-2, with D maybe TRBD2 (6 bases). The germline gives CDR1 SGHRS, CDR2 YFSETQ. The CDR3 runs 15 residues. Trimming left V 7 bases short and J 0 bases short, with 13 bases between. The CDR3 DNA reads as TGCGCCAGCGTGGAGGGGCCTACGAACACCGGGGAGCTGTTTTTT. Its translation: CASVEGPTNTGELFF.

The V gene is TRBV30, the J gene TRBJ1-3, with a possible D match to TRBD1 (5 bases). The CDR3 length is 17 residues. Trimming stripped 0 bases from V and 0 bases from J, with 15 bases between. The germline V gene has CDR1 GTSNPN and CDR2 SVGIG (reference sequence). DNA for the CDR3: TGTGCCTGGAGTGTACGTTTGGGGGGGAACTCTGGAAACACCATATATTTT. It is translated as CAWSVRLGGNSGNTIYF.

V usage is TRBV6-6 and J usage is TRBJ2-7, with D perhaps TRBD1 (5 bases). Trimming removed 4 bases at V and 2 bases at J, with 18 bases between. Germline values: CDR1 MNHNY, CDR2 SVGAGI (reference sequence). The CDR3 is 16 amino acids. CDR3 region: CASSSPGGGHTYEQYF. The CDR3 nucleotides read TGTGCCAGCAGTTCCCCTGGCGGCGGACACACCTACGAGCAGTACTTC.

This chain uses TRBV9 with TRBJ2-7, with 7 positions matching TRBD2. The CDR3 has 15 residues. CDR1 SGDLS and CDR2 YYNGEE come from the germline V gene. The V gene end was trimmed by 4 bases and the J gene end by 5 bases; junction bases not matched to a gene: 12. The CDR3 sequence: CASSPHGGGPDEQYF. DNA for the CDR3: TGTGCCAGCAGCCCCCATGGGGGAGGGCCGGACGAGCAGTACTTC. Filled out from reference TRBV9 and TRBJ2-7, the complete variable domain reads DSGVTQTPKHLITATGQRVTLRCSPRSGDLSVYWYQQSLDQGLQFLIQYYNGEERAKGNILERFSAQQFPDLHSELNLSSLELGDSALYFCASSPHGGGPDEQYFGPGTRLTVT.

The rearrangement links TRBV7-3 to TRBJ2-2; TRBD2 might be the D (6 bases). CDR3 length equals 14 residues. Germline loops: CDR1 SGHTA, CDR2 FQGTGA. Between the trimmed V and J ends, which lost 8 bases and 4 bases, there was a span of 14 bases. CDR3 sequence: CASSRGGTTGELFF. DNA for the CDR3: TGTGCCAGCTCAAGAGGCGGGACCACCGGGGAGCTGTTTTTT.